Each of the 5 T cell receptor beta chains below was sequenced from the same sample in a study of CXCR3-negative and CXCR3-positive naive CD8 T cells. Study conclusions and caveats: TRB CDR3s of CXCR3-positive naive cells were more hydrophobic than those of CXCR3-negative naive cells.

What these receptors recognize is not known. UMI-labeled TRB cDNA libraries were prepared by 5' RACE. One entry per CDR3 protein, without DNA, is what TCRdb gives after re-calling the 5' RACE reads. Seen in this sample are about 110,000 distinct CDR3 sequences; the ten most common clones hold 0.38%. Sequenced input: naive CXCR3+ CD8+ T cells from blood. Indicated subset: CD45RO-CCR7+CD27+CD95- naive CD8+ T cells expressing CXCR3 (TNR3+). These receptors came from a human donor in good health. Some clones in this sample may be carry-over from other donors' samples.

The chain has TRBV7-9 and TRBJ2-7. The CDR3 extends over 12 amino acids. Germline V gene data show CDR1 as SEHNR and CDR2 as FQNEAQ (reference sequence). The CDR3 region is CASSLRQYEQYF. The entire variable domain, with the rest obtained from reference TRBV7-9 and TRBJ2-7, is as follows: DTGVSQNPRHKITKRGQNVTFRCDPISEHNRLYWYRQTLGQGPEFLTYFQNEAQLEKSRLLSDRFSAERPKGSFSTLEIQRTEQGDSAMYLCASSLRQYEQYFGPGTRLTVT.

This chain links TRBV5-1 with TRBJ2-3. Germline CDR1 SGHRS, CDR2 YFSETQ. The CDR3 loop spans 12 amino acids. The CDR3 region is CASSESTDTQYF.

The gene calls are TRBV1 and TRBJ2-3; TCRdb outputs TRBD2, but without DNA this stays unchecked. TRBV1 is a documented pseudogene. The CDR3 is 16 residues long. The CDR3 protein is CTSIPRLRGATDTQYF.

The chain is built from TRBV6-2 or TRBV6-3 and TRBJ1-1. CDR1 is MNHEY and CDR2 is SVGEGT in the germline V gene. CDR3 length: 15 amino acids. This CDR3 is CASSYQIGRNTEAFF.

CDR3 residues: CASSLSIGQPQHF. This chain joins TRBV27 and TRBJ1-5. CDR3 length equals 13 residues. The germline CDR1 and CDR2 sequences are MNHEY and SMNVEV (reference sequence).